Listed below are T cell receptor beta chains from one sample, sequenced in a study of T cell responses to AZD1222 COVID-19 vaccine. Data came from immunoSEQ multiplex PCR; TCRdb stores just in-frame clones and leaves some out. The sample includes some 150,000 clones, roughly 87% of them seen just once. The sequencing used peripheral blood, collected 28 days after the second AZD1222 dose. The source is an adult who received the AZD1222 COVID-19 vaccine. Each CDR3 is given with its conserved first and last residue. D genes are given only for firm matches. Only part of the rows carry a size: once, few, many, or a class if the clone is expanded.

>once|TRBJ1-6|TRBV6-4|TRBD1
CATRQGLNSPLHF
TGTGCCACCAGACAGGGGCTTAATTCACCCCTCCACTTT
>NA|TRBJ1-2|TRBV19|NA
CASSIGPRRGIYGYTF
TGTGCCAGTAGTATCGGCCCGCGGAGGGGGATCTATGGCTACACCTTC
>NA|TRBJ1-3|TRBV30|NA
CAWRPGGGNTIYF
TGTGCCTGGAGGCCGGGGGGCGGAAACACCATATATTTT
>once|TRBJ2-1|TRBV5-1|TRBD1
CASSLEGQAIMFF
TGCGCCAGCAGCTTGGAAGGACAGGCGATAATGTTCTTC
>NA|TRBJ1-1|TRBV18|NA
CASSPLPIVRGTEAFF
TGTGCCAGCTCACCGCTCCCAATCGTCAGGGGAACTGAAGCTTTCTTT
>once|TRBJ2-7|TRBV5-1|NA
CASSLDGLTIYEQYF
TGCGCCAGCAGCTTGGACGGACTGACAATCTACGAGCAGTACTTC
>few|TRBJ2-3|TRBV11-1|TRBD1
CASSLSGGAGTQYF
TGTGCCAGCAGCTTATCAGGGGGTGCAGGGACGCAGTATTTT
>few|TRBJ2-2|TRBV5-4|NA
CASSSGTQFNTGELFF
TGTGCCAGCAGCTCTGGGACGCAATTTAACACCGGGGAGCTGTTTTTT
>NA|TRBJ1-1|TRBV5-6|TRBD1
CASSFGQATEAFF
TGTGCCAGCAGCTTCGGACAGGCCACTGAAGCTTTCTTT
>NA|TRBJ2-1|TRBV6-2/TRBV6-3|TRBD2
CASSYPLTSGRDYNEQFF
TGTGCCAGCAGTTACCCTCTTACTAGCGGGAGGGACTACAATGAGCAGTTCTTC
>NA|TRBJ2-7|TRBV4-3|NA
CASSQEYTPETYEQYF
TGCGCCAGCAGCCAAGAATACACACCTGAGACCTACGAGCAGTACTTC
>NA|TRBJ2-4|TRBV27|NA
CASSELGTFKNIQYF
TGTGCCAGCAGTGAGCTCGGGACATTCAAAAACATTCAGTACTTC
>NA|TRBJ1-1|TRBV7-8|NA
CASSLSRGNTEAFF
TGTGCCAGCAGCTTATCTAGGGGCAACACTGAAGCTTTCTTT
>NA|TRBJ2-3|TRBV7-6|NA
CASREGITDTQYF
TGTGCCAGCAGAGAGGGGATCACAGATACGCAGTATTTT
>once|TRBJ1-1|TRBV2|NA
CASSEGMRGTEAFF
TGTGCCAGCAGTGAAGGTATGAGGGGAACCGAAGCTTTCTTT
>NA|TRBJ2-1|TRBV11-3|NA
CASSLWESGNNEQFF
TGTGCCAGCAGCTTATGGGAGAGTGGTAACAATGAGCAGTTCTTC
>NA|TRBJ1-1|TRBV4-1|NA
CASSQAQLNTEAFF
TGCGCCAGCAGCCAAGCCCAGCTGAACACTGAAGCTTTCTTT
>NA|TRBJ2-7|TRBV5-5|TRBD2
CASSLGGGRSYEQYF
TGTGCCAGCAGCCTCGGGGGGGGCAGATCCTACGAGCAGTACTTC
>NA|TRBJ2-1|TRBV15|NA
CATSRVLGNEQFF
TGTGCCACCAGCAGAGTTTTAGGGAATGAGCAGTTCTTC
>NA|TRBJ1-5|TRBV19|TRBD1
CASSRGSTGVSNQPQHF
TGTGCCAGTAGTCGCGGTAGTACAGGGGTTAGCAATCAGCCCCAGCATTTT
>NA|TRBJ2-1|TRBV6-2/TRBV6-3|NA
CASSNRDSNNEQFF
TGTGCCAGCAGTAACCGGGACTCCAACAATGAGCAGTTCTTC
>NA|TRBJ1-1|TRBV11-2|NA
CASHPSTRGAFF
TGTGCCAGCCACCCCAGTACTCGCGGAGCTTTCTTT
>NA|TRBJ2-3|TRBV4-3|TRBD2
CASSQAEGGYTDTQYF
TGCGCCAGCAGCCAAGCGGAGGGAGGGTACACAGATACGCAGTATTTT
>NA|TRBJ1-1|TRBV10-1|NA
CASSSDKNTEAFF
TGCGCCAGCAGTTCGGACAAGAACACTGAAGCTTTCTTT
>NA|TRBJ1-1|TRBV5-1|NA
CASRTEMDWTEAFF
TGCGCCAGCAGGACGGAGATGGATTGGACTGAAGCTTTCTTT
>NA|TRBJ2-3|TRBV6-5|NA
CASSDREGTDTQYF
TGTGCCAGCAGCGACAGGGAGGGCACAGATACGCAGTATTTT
>NA|TRBJ1-5|TRBV6-1|NA
CASSEGGNGRQPQHF
TGTGCCAGCAGTGAAGGAGGCAACGGGCGTCAGCCCCAGCATTTT
>NA|TRBJ1-1|TRBV29-1|NA
CSAESGLNTEAFF
TGCAGCGCCGAGTCGGGATTGAACACTGAAGCTTTCTTT
>NA|TRBJ2-3|TRBV30|NA
CAWSWYSTDTQYF
TGTGCCTGGAGTTGGTACAGCACAGATACGCAGTATTTT
>NA|TRBJ2-2|TRBV19|NA
CASSTTSFPGELFF
TGTGCCAGTAGTACCACTAGCTTCCCCGGGGAGCTGTTTTTT
>NA|TRBJ2-5|TRBV2|TRBD2
CASSGRVAGPRRAQYF
TGTGCCAGCAGTGGGAGGGTAGCGGGACCTCGCCGGGCCCAGTACTTC
>NA|TRBJ1-5|TRBV6-1|NA
CASSEAQGKGSGYGQPQHF
TGTGCCAGCAGTGAAGCGCAGGGGAAGGGGAGCGGGTACGGTCAGCCCCAGCATTTT
>NA|TRBJ2-5|TRBV5-1|NA
CASSLGGGPQETQYF
TGCGCCAGCAGCTTGGGAGGGGGACCTCAAGAGACCCAGTACTTC
>NA|TRBJ2-2|TRBV2|NA
CASSEATVRAGELFF
TGTGCCAGCAGTGAAGCCACTGTTCGGGCCGGGGAGCTGTTTTTT
>few|TRBJ2-3|TRBV7-9|NA
CASSLFGVDTQYF
TGTGCCAGCAGCCTCTTTGGAGTAGATACGCAGTATTTT
>NA|TRBJ1-1|TRBV10-3|NA
CAISVGGKGKAEAFF
TGTGCCATCAGTGTGGGGGGAAAGGGAAAGGCTGAAGCTTTCTTT
>NA|TRBJ1-1|TRBV9|TRBD1
CASSGLPLIRDRGSDTEAFF
TGTGCCAGCAGCGGCCTACCCCTAATCCGGGACAGGGGATCGGACACTGAAGCTTTCTTT
>NA|TRBJ1-4|TRBV4-1|TRBD1
CASSQRGQPTNEKLFF
TGCGCCAGCAGCCAAAGGGGACAGCCAACTAATGAAAAACTGTTTTTT
>NA|TRBJ2-2|TRBV4-2|TRBD2
CASSQGGLADTGELFF
TGTGCCAGCAGCCAAGGAGGGCTAGCGGACACCGGGGAGCTGTTTTTT
>NA|TRBJ2-5|TRBV7-8|NA
CASSLQGMETQYF
TGTGCCAGCAGCTTACAGGGCATGGAGACCCAGTACTTC
>NA|TRBJ1-5|TRBV12-3/TRBV12-4|TRBD1
CASRSDRYGAQHF
TGTGCCAGCAGATCGGACAGGTACGGGGCCCAGCATTTT
>NA|TRBJ2-5|TRBV5-1|NA
CASSGGRGGQETQYF
TGCGCCAGCAGTGGGGGACGAGGGGGCCAAGAGACCCAGTACTTC
>NA|TRBJ2-1|TRBV18|TRBD2
CASSPPGLAGVNNEQFF
TGTGCCAGCTCACCACCGGGACTAGCGGGAGTTAACAATGAGCAGTTCTTC
>NA|TRBJ1-5|TRBV18|NA
CASSGGLDQPQHF
TGTGCCAGCTCGGGGGGGCTCGATCAGCCCCAGCATTTT
>once|TRBJ1-2|TRBV3-1/TRBV3-2|NA
CASSLQREGPNYGYTF
TGTGCCAGCAGCCTCCAAAGAGAGGGGCCCAACTATGGCTACACCTTC
>NA|TRBJ2-7|TRBV2|TRBD2
CASSERAHGTNSYEQYF
TGTGCCAGCAGTGAACGGGCACATGGGACTAACTCCTACGAGCAGTACTTC
>NA|TRBJ1-2|TRBV25-1|NA
CASNTGANYGYTF
TGTGCCAGCAATACCGGGGCGAACTATGGCTACACCTTC
>once|TRBJ1-1|TRBV4-3|NA
CASSRLAGTPNTEAFF
TGCGCCAGCAGCCGATTGGCCGGGACACCGAACACTGAAGCTTTCTTT
>NA|TRBJ1-4|TRBV19|NA
CASSPRVDRQNEKLFF
TGTGCCAGTAGTCCTAGGGTCGACAGACAAAATGAAAAACTGTTTTTT
>NA|TRBJ2-7|TRBV11-2|TRBD1
CASSHLNRGQGAVGQYF
TGTGCCAGCAGCCATCTAAACCGGGGACAGGGGGCTGTCGGGCAGTACTTC
>NA|TRBJ1-4|TRBV5-5|NA
CASSLDGYEKLFF
TGTGCCAGCAGCTTGGACGGCTACGAAAAACTGTTTTTT
>NA|TRBJ2-7|TRBV4-1|NA
CASSQILATTPAYEQYF
TGCGCCAGCAGCCAAATATTGGCGACGACACCCGCCTACGAGCAGTACTTC
>NA|TRBJ1-2|TRBV7-8|TRBD1
CASSFRTGYGYTF
TGTGCCAGCAGCTTTAGGACAGGGTATGGCTACACCTTC
>NA|TRBJ1-4|TRBV7-6|NA
CASSPVGGGYEKLFF
TGTGCCAGCAGCCCCGTGGGGGGGGGTTACGAAAAACTGTTTTTT
>NA|TRBJ2-1|TRBV24-1|NA
CATGVRGSVTEQFF
TGTGCCACCGGCGTACGAGGGAGTGTCACTGAGCAGTTCTTC
>few|TRBJ1-5|TRBV10-3|NA
CATLAGDGQPQHF
TGTGCCACTCTAGCAGGGGATGGTCAGCCCCAGCATTTT
>NA|TRBJ1-5|TRBV15|NA
CATSTGHHQPQHF
TGTGCCACGAGCACAGGGCATCATCAGCCCCAGCATTTT